The 26 T cell receptor beta chains given below trace back to one sample, sequenced in a study of naive CD8 T cells in extremely preterm neonates (dated by TCRdb to the late 2010s). General conclusions and limits of the study: Compared with the older groups, preterm CDR3s were shorter and closer to germline, carrying fewer N additions and showing less junctional trimming.

Library preparation employed the immunoSEQ multiplex PCR assay. In TCRdb, the immuneACCESS table is reduced to in-frame sequences with V and J assigned. These tables do not hold every clone; where another copy was compared, an unresolved V gene accounts for under half, and the others remain unexplained. Across this sample there are about 23,000 clones, with around 88% seen only once. Of the sample, approximately 0.95% is held by the ten largest clones. Their specific antigens are unknown. Preterm samples were obtained from several extremely preterm deliveries at about 22-28 weeks of gestation. Sequencing was carried out using naive CD8+ T cells from cord blood. The receptors originated from a boy who was born preterm.

The V and J genes are TRBV5-1 and TRBJ1-2; perhaps TRBD1 as D (6 bases). Germline V gene lookup returns CDR1 SGHRS and CDR2 YFSETQ. V gave up 0 bases and J gave up 2 bases, with 8 bases separating them. This CDR3 is 14 amino acids long. The CDR3 is CASSLAGTNYGYTF. CDR3 sequence (DNA): TGCGCCAGCAGCTTGGCCGGGACAAACTATGGCTACACCTTC.

Regarding this clone: Different DNA sequences within this sample yield the same CDR3. The CDR3 spells CASSLGQGAYEQYF. CDR3 nucleotides: TGTGCCAGCAGCTTAGGACAGGGCGCGTACGAGCAGTACTTC. V usage is TRBV7-9 and J usage is TRBJ2-7, with 7 bases aligning to TRBD1. V shed 1 base and J 4 bases; nucleotides not matched to a gene: 4. Germline CDR1 reads SEHNR; CDR2 reads FQNEAQ (reference sequence). This CDR3 has 14 residues.

This clone occurred once. The chain has TRBV21-1 and TRBJ1-2. TRBV21-1 is designated a pseudogene. The CDR3 extends over 11 amino acids. The CDR3 nucleotides are TGTGCCAGCAGCAGGAACTATGGCTACACCTTC. This sequence encodes CASSRNYGYTF.

The chain employs TRBV7-2 and TRBJ2-7, with TRBD2 identical over 8 bases. This CDR3 region has 14 residues. The ends lost 1 base at V and 3 bases at J; junction bases unmatched: 2. Germline CDR1 SGHTA, CDR2 FQGNSA. CDR3 nucleotides: TGTGCCAGCAGCTTAGGAGCGGGGGACTACGAGCAGTACTTC. Amino acid sequence: CASSLGAGDYEQYF.

The V call is TRBV5-4, the J call TRBJ2-3; D call uncertain. Between the trimmed V and J ends, which lost 3 bases and 0 bases, there was a span of 2 bases. CDR1 SGHNT and CDR2 YYREEE come from the germline V gene (reference sequence). The CDR3 spans 12 residues. The CDR3 sequence is CASSYSTDTQYF. The CDR3 coding sequence is TGTGCCAGCAGCTACAGCACAGATACGCAGTATTTT. The variable domain in full, with the rest retrieved from reference TRBV5-4 and TRBJ2-3, is ETGVTQSPTHLIKTRGQQVTLRCSSQSGHNTVSWYQQALGQGPQFIFQYYREEENGRGNFPPRFSGLQFPNYSSELNVNALELDDSALYLCASSYSTDTQYFGPGTRLTVL.

V and J are TRBV11-2 and TRBJ1-5; unclear D gene. The V gene's germline CDR1 is SGHAT and CDR2 FQNNGV. CDR3 size: 14 residues. Deletions cut 1 base from V and 0 bases from J, with 4 bases between. CDR3 sequence: CASSLGHSNQPQHF. The DNA for the CDR3 is TGTGCCAGCAGCTTAGGACATAGCAATCAGCCCCAGCATTTT.

The chain recombines TRBV30 with TRBJ2-3, with D uncertain. The CDR3 runs to 10 residues. Germline CDR1 is GTSNPN and CDR2 is SVGIG (reference sequence). Trimming cost V 3 bases and J 6 bases, with 4 bases left between them. The CDR3 is CAWRRDTQYF. The DNA for the CDR3 is TGTGCCTGGAGAAGGGATACGCAGTATTTT.

V and J are TRBV2 and TRBJ1-2; no reliable D call. With 2 bases removed from V and 5 bases from J, the gap between germline ends came to 0 bases. Germline V gene lookup returns CDR1 SNHLY and CDR2 FYNNEI. This CDR3 is 10 amino acids long. This CDR3 is CASSEYGYTF. CDR3 nucleotides: TGTGCCAGCAGTGAATATGGCTACACCTTC. The whole variable domain, filled in from reference TRBV2 and TRBJ1-2, reads EPEVTQTPSHQVTQMGQEVILRCVPISNHLYFYWYRQILGQKVEFLVSFYNNEISEKSEIFDDQFSVERPDGSNFTLKIRSTKLEDSAMYFCASSEYGYTFGSGTRLTVV.

The V and J genes are TRBV10-3 and TRBJ1-2; D perhaps matches TRBD1 (6 bases). Germline CDR1 is ENHRY and CDR2 is SYGVKD. V was cut by 6 bases and J by 1 base, with 12 bases left in between. There are 14 residues in the CDR3. The CDR3 reads CAIRTGTNNYGYTF. The CDR3 bases are TGTGCCATCAGGACCGGGACAAATAACTATGGCTACACCTTC.

This chain joins TRBV27 and TRBJ1-2, with D maybe TRBD1 (6 bases). Germline CDR1 reads MNHEY; CDR2 reads SMNVEV (reference sequence). The CDR3 consists of 14 residues. V lost 4 bases, J lost 1 base, and 10 bases lay in between. The CDR3 protein is CASSWGQNNYGYTF. The DNA of the CDR3 is TGTGCCAGCAGTTGGGGACAAAATAACTATGGCTACACCTTC.

V and J are TRBV9 and TRBJ2-2, with D tentatively TRBD1 or TRBD2 (5 bases each). The CDR3 runs to 15 residues. Trimming removed 0 bases at V and 0 bases at J, with 6 bases between. CDR1 is SGDLS and CDR2 is YYNGEE in the germline V gene. The CDR3 DNA reads TGTGCCAGCAGCGTAGGAGGGGCGAACACCGGGGAGCTGTTTTTT. Its translation is CASSVGGANTGELFF.

Only a few counts were recorded for this clone. This rearrangement joins TRBV6-5 to TRBJ2-7; D remains unclear. In germline, CDR1 is MNHEY, CDR2 SVGAGI. The CDR3 runs 11 residues. Trimming removed 2 bases from V and 3 bases from J, with 2 bases in between. In DNA, the CDR3 is TGTGCCAGCAGTTACAACTACGAGCAGTACTTC. It codes for CASSYNYEQYF.

The CDR3 sequence is CARGTLSSYNEQFF. The CDR3 DNA reads TGTGCCAGGGGGACACTGAGCTCCTACAATGAGCAGTTCTTC. The J gene is TRBJ2-1, the V gene TRBV27, with D possibly matching TRBD1 (6 bases). CDR1 is MNHEY, CDR2 SMNVEV, per germline (reference sequence). The CDR3 has 14 residues. Trimming cost V 9 bases and J 0 bases, with 12 bases left between them.

This clone was counted a single time. The rearrangement links TRBV9 to TRBJ1-3; D is possibly TRBD1 (6 bases). Trimming removed 3 bases from V and 0 bases from J, with 16 bases in between. CDR3 length: 17 residues. CDR1 is SGDLS, CDR2 YYNGEE, per germline. The chain's CDR3 is CASSGLGHGLSGNTIYF. CDR3 nucleotides: TGTGCCAGCAGCGGGCTGGGACACGGACTCTCTGGAAACACCATATATTTT.

This chain joins TRBV30 and TRBJ2-2, with 16 bases matching TRBD2. The CDR3 sequence is 15 residues long. Germline CDR1 is GTSNPN and CDR2 is SVGIG (reference sequence). Trimming at V came to 8 bases and at J to 0 bases, leaving 0 bases not matched to a gene. CDR3 protein: CAGTSGGANTGELFF. DNA of the CDR3: TGTGCCGGGACTAGCGGGGGGGCGAACACCGGGGAGCTGTTTTTT.

The gene calls are TRBV19 and TRBJ2-1; the D gene is possibly TRBD2 (6 bases). The germline gives CDR1 LNHDA, CDR2 SQIVND (reference sequence). Trimming pared 8 bases from V and 3 bases from J, leaving 11 bases between. This CDR3 has 13 amino acids. CDR3 in DNA: TGTGCCAGTGAGGACTACTTCTACAATGAGCAGTTCTTC. It translates to CASEDYFYNEQFF.

This sequence joins TRBV7-2 and TRBJ2-3, with 15 bases identical to TRBD2. The germline V gene has CDR1 SGHTA and CDR2 FQGNSA. With V trimmed by 4 bases and J by 4 bases, 0 bases remained unmatched. This CDR3 is built from 15 residues. The CDR3 nucleotides read TGTGCCAGCAGCTGGACTAGCGGGGGGGCAGATACGCAGTATTTT. It specifies CASSWTSGGADTQYF. The complete variable domain, with remaining parts taken from reference TRBV7-2 and TRBJ2-3, reads GAGVSQSPSNKVTEKGKDVELRCDPISGHTALYWYRQSLGQGLEFLIYFQGNSAPDKSGLPSDRFSAERTGGSVSTLTIQRTQQEDSAVYLCASSWTSGGADTQYFGPGTRLTVL.

The chain employs TRBV27 and TRBJ2-1; 7 bases agree with TRBD1. This CDR3 is 12 amino acids long. After removal of 4 bases from V and 7 bases from J, the junction contained 1 base not matched to a gene. CDR1 MNHEY and CDR2 SMNVEV come from the germline V gene (reference sequence). The DNA for the CDR3 is TGTGCCAGCAGTTCGACAGGGAATGAGCAGTTCTTC. Its protein is CASSSTGNEQFF.

In this sample, this clone turned up a few times. The V and J genes are TRBV5-1 and TRBJ1-2; D gene unclear. Trimming cost V 0 bases and J 0 bases, with 3 bases left between them. Looked up from germline, CDR1 is SGHRS and CDR2 is YFSETQ. The CDR3 contains 13 residues. DNA for the CDR3: TGCGCCAGCAGCTTGGACACTAACTATGGCTACACCTTC. It encodes CASSLDTNYGYTF. Supplemented by reference TRBV5-1 and TRBJ1-2, the full variable domain reads KAGVTQTPRYLIKTRGQQVTLSCSPISGHRSVSWYQQTPGQGLQFLFEYFSETQRNKGNFPGRFSGRQFSNSRSEMNVSTLELGDSALYLCASSLDTNYGYTFGSGTRLTVV.

With regard to this clone: The same CDR3 arises from other DNA sequences in this sample as well. The chain carries TRBV7-9 and TRBJ2-5; D is undetermined. V was shortened by 0 bases and J by 5 bases, with 4 bases between the two germline ends. The CDR3 runs 12 residues. Germline CDR1 and CDR2: SEHNR and FQNEAQ (reference sequence). The chain's CDR3 is CASSLAGETQYF. CDR3 coding DNA: TGTGCCAGCAGCTTAGCAGGGGAGACCCAGTACTTC.

This chain uses TRBV4-2 with TRBJ2-7; TRBD2 aligns across 7 bases. The CDR3 contains 15 residues. The germline gives CDR1 LGHNA, CDR2 YNFKEQ. J was trimmed by 1 base and V by 6 bases; bases with no gene match: 9. As DNA, the CDR3 is TGTGCCAGCAGAGCTTACGGGGGGAATTCCTACGAGCAGTACTTC. Amino acid sequence: CASRAYGGNSYEQYF.

The chain is built from TRBV27 and TRBJ2-7; maybe TRBD2 (7 bases). Germline CDR1 reads MNHEY; CDR2 reads SMNVEV (reference sequence). V lost 4 bases and J lost 3, with 13 bases in between. There are 14 residues in the CDR3. This chain's CDR3 is CASSSERGGYEQYF. CDR3 bases: TGTGCCAGCAGTTCGGAGAGGGGGGGCTACGAGCAGTACTTC.

V gene TRBV5-1 combines with J gene TRBJ2-7; 13 bases are shared with TRBD2. The CDR3 has 13 amino acids. Trimming removed 5 bases from V and 4 bases from J; junction bases left unmatched: 0. Germline V CDR1 and CDR2: SGHRS, YFSETQ. The CDR3 here is CASRTSGGYEQYF. CDR3 sequence (DNA): TGCGCCAGCAGGACTAGCGGGGGGTACGAGCAGTACTTC.

V is TRBV4-1 and J is TRBJ1-2; D is uncertain. This CDR3 spans 12 amino acids. V lost 4 bases, J lost 2 bases, and 5 bases lay in between. Per germline, CDR1 MGHRA and CDR2 YSYEKL. This CDR3 reads CASSPDNYGYTF. CDR3 DNA sequence: TGCGCCAGCAGCCCGGACAACTATGGCTACACCTTC.

The J gene is TRBJ1-1, the V gene TRBV21-1; whether TRBD1, the table's D call, matches the DNA was not checked. TRBV21-1 constitutes a pseudogene. CDR3 length equals 13 residues. The DNA of the CDR3 is TGTGCCAGCAGCGACCGACAGGGCACTGAAGCTTTCTTT. Its translation: CASSDRQGTEAFF.

V is TRBV19 and J is TRBJ1-2; D unresolved. The CDR3 loop spans 12 amino acids. Germline V gene lookup returns CDR1 LNHDA and CDR2 SQIVND (reference sequence). Trimming cost V 3 bases and J 2 bases, with 4 bases left between them. CDR3 in DNA: TGTGCCAGTAGTATGGACAACTATGGCTACACCTTC. Amino acid sequence: CASSMDNYGYTF.